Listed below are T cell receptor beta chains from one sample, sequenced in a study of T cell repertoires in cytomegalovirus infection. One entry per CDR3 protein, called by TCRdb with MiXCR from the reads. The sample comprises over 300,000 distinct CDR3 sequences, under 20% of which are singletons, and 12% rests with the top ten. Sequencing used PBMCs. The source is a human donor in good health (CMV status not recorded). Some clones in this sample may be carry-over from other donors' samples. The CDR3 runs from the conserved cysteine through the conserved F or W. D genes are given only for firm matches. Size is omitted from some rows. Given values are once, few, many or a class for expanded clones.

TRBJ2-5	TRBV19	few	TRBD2	CASSIGLAETQYF	TGTGCCAGTAGTATAGGACTAGCGGAGACCCAGTACTTC
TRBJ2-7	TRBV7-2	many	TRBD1	CASSSRTGRTYEQYF	TGTGCCAGCAGCAGCCGGACAGGGAGGACCTACGAGCAGTACTTC
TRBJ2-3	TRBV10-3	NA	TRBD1	CAIKETGTDTQYF	TGTGCCATCAAGGAGACAGGGACAGATACGCAGTATTTT
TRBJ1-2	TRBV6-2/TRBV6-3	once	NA	CASSYPRSGYTF	TGTGCCAGCAGTTACCCTCGCAGTGGCTACACCTTC
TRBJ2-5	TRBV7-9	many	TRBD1	CASSLWAGGETQYF	TGTGCCAGCAGCTTATGGGCAGGGGGAGAGACCCAGTACTTC
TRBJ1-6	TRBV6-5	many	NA	CASSRTPSGSGLPPLHF	TGTGCCAGCAGTCGTACTCCTTCGGGGAGCGGCTTGCCACCCCTCCACTTT
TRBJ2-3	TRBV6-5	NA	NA	CASSYGRNPDTQNF	TGTGCCAGCAGTTACGGCCGAAACCCAGATACGCAGAATTTT
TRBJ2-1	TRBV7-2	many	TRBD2	CASSLEGLAGSSYNEQFF	TGTGCCAGCAGCTTGGAGGGACTAGCGGGGAGCTCCTACAATGAGCAGTTCTTC
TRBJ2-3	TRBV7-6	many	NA	CASSRGTYKTDTQYF	TGTGCCAGCAGCCGCGGGACTTATAAGACAGATACGCAGTATTTT
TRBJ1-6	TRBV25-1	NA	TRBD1	CASRSTVIPAGGIPPLHF	TGTGCCAGCAGATCAACTGTCATCCCGGCAGGGGGCATTCCACCCCTCCACTTT
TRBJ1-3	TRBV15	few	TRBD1	CATSRLQGEGNTIYF	TGTGCCACCAGCAGGTTACAGGGGGAAGGAAACACCATATATTTT
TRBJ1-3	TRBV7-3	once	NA	CASSRGSDSGNTIYF	TGTGCCAGCAGCCGCGGATCAGACTCTGGAAACACCATATATTTT
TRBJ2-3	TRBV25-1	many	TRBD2	CASSEAGRETDTQYF	TGTGCCAGCAGTGAAGCAGGGAGGGAAACAGATACGCAGTATTTT
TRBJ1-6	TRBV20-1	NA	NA	CSAPGGAVGDSPLHF	TGCAGTGCTCCGGGGGGGGCAGTGGGTGATTCACCCCTCCACTTT
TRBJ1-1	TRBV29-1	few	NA	CSVEAIAQNTEAFF	TGCAGCGTTGAAGCGATTGCACAGAACACTGAAGCTTTCTTT
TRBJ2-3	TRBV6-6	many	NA	CASSFLGGGAADTQYF	TGTGCCAGCAGCTTCCTGGGTGGCGGGGCGGCAGATACGCAGTATTTT
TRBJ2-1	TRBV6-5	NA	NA	CASRRTGWDEQFF	TGTGCCAGCAGGAGAACGGGGTGGGATGAGCAGTTCTTC
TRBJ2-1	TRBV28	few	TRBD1	CASSSSDRAYNEQFF	TGTGCCAGCAGTTCCTCGGACAGGGCGTACAATGAGCAGTTCTTC
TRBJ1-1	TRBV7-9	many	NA	CASRGTENTEAFF	TGTGCCAGCAGGGGGACGGAGAACACTGAAGCTTTCTTT
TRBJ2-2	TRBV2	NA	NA	CASSEAGGGTGELFF	TGTGCCAGCAGTGAAGCGGGCGGAGGTACCGGGGAGCTGTTTTTT
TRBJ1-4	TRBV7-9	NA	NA	CASSFQTTNEKLFF	TGTGCCAGCAGCTTCCAAACAACTAATGAAAAACTGTTTTTT
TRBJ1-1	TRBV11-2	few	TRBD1	CASSLAPDRRNTEAFF	TGTGCCAGCAGCTTGGCCCCGGACAGGAGGAACACTGAAGCTTTCTTT
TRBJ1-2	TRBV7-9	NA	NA	CASSPLPFTGYTF	TGTGCCAGCAGCCCGTTACCTTTTACTGGCTACACCTTC
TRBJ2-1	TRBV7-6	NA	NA	CASSRPRAATPGDSSYNEQFF	TGTGCCAGCAGCCGTCCAAGAGCGGCCACACCGGGGGATAGCTCCTACAATGAGCAGTTCTTC
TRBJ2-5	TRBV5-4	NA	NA	CASSYGHIQETQYF	TGTGCCAGCAGCTACGGACATATCCAAGAGACCCAGTACTTC
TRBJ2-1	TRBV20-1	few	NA	CSAGVSAPGISYNEQFF	TGCAGTGCAGGCGTTTCGGCCCCGGGGATCTCCTACAATGAGCAGTTCTTC
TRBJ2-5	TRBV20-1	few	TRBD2	CSASTLAGPQETQYF	TGCAGTGCTAGTACACTAGCGGGGCCCCAAGAGACCCAGTACTTC
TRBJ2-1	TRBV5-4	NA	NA	CASRTGGGPSYNEQFF	TGTGCCAGCAGGACGGGTGGGGGACCCTCCTACAATGAGCAGTTCTTC
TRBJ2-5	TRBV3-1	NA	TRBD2	CASSQDILTGGAQYF	TGTGCCAGCAGCCAAGATATCCTCACGGGAGGGGCCCAGTACTTC
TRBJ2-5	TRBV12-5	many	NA	CASGSGETQYF	TGTGCTAGCGGGTCCGGGGAGACCCAGTACTTC
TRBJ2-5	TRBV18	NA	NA	CASSRAYQETQYF	TGTGCCAGCTCACGGGCGTACCAAGAGACCCAGTACTTC
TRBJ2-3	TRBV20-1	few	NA	CSARDPTITDTQYF	TGCAGTGCTAGGGACCCTACTATCACAGATACGCAGTATTTT
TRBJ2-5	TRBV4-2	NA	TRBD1	CASSQDRRQGQETQYF	TGTGCCAGCAGCCAAGATAGACGACAGGGACAAGAGACCCAGTACTTC
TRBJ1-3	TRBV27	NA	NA	CASRDLKAGNTIYF	TGTGCCAGCAGGGACTTAAAGGCTGGAAACACCATATATTTT
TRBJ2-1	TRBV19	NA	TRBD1	CASSPDRDDYNEQFF	TGTGCCAGTAGTCCAGACAGGGATGACTACAATGAGCAGTTCTTC
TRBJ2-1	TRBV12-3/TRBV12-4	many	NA	CASSRTEYNEQFF	TGTGCCAGCAGTAGGACGGAGTACAATGAGCAGTTCTTC
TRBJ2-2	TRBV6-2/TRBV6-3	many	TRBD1	CASSYRTGRGELFF	TGTGCCAGCAGTTACCGGACAGGCCGCGGGGAGCTGTTTTTT
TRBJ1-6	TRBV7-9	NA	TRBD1	CASSGQGAPYNSPLHF	TGTGCCAGCAGCGGACAGGGGGCCCCCTATAATTCACCCCTCCACTTT
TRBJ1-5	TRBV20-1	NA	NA	CSARDGRGAGQPQHF	TGCAGTGCTAGAGATGGGAGGGGGGCAGGTCAGCCCCAGCATTTT
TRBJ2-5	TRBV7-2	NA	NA	CASSNPPSGLYQETQYF	TGTGCCAGCAGCAATCCCCCGAGCGGGCTGTACCAAGAGACCCAGTACTTC
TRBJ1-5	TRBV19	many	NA	CASSSRGGYNQPQHF	TGTGCCAGTAGTTCAAGGGGGGGGTACAATCAGCCCCAGCATTTT
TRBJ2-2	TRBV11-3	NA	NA	CASSLDQSGVTGELFF	TGTGCCAGCAGCTTAGATCAGTCAGGGGTCACCGGGGAGCTGTTTTTT
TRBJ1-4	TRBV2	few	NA	CASRKGGSLQTNEKLFF	TGTGCCAGCAGGAAAGGGGGAAGTTTACAGACTAATGAAAAACTGTTTTTT
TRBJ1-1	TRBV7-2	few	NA	CASSLLGANTEAFF	TGTGCCAGCAGCTTACTAGGGGCCAACACTGAAGCTTTCTTT
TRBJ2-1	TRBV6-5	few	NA	CASSPRGNNEQFF	TGTGCCAGCAGTCCCCGGGGTAACAATGAGCAGTTCTTC
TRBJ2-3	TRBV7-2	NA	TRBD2	CASSLSGGPPDTQYF	TGTGCCAGCAGCTTGAGCGGGGGGCCCCCAGATACGCAGTATTTT
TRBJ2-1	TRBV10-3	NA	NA	CAIRGLGDGGNEQFF	TGTGCCATCAGGGGGCTAGGCGATGGTGGCAATGAGCAGTTCTTC
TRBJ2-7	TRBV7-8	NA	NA	CASSLEQFSYEQYF	TGTGCCAGCAGCTTAGAACAGTTCTCCTACGAGCAGTACTTC
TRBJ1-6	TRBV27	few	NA	CASSLEGPAYNSPLHF	TGTGCCAGCAGTTTAGAAGGGCCAGCATATAATTCACCCCTCCACTTT
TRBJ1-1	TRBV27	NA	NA	CASTSGDGEAFF	TGTGCCAGCACCTCCGGGGACGGTGAAGCTTTCTTT
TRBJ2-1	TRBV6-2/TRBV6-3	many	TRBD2	CASKRGAGGPYNEQFF	TGTGCCAGCAAAAGGGGAGCGGGGGGCCCCTACAATGAGCAGTTCTTC